This TCR beta chain emerged from a study of long-term antiretroviral therapy in people with HIV. Study-level findings and limits: CDR3 lengths in HIV samples spanned a narrower range than controls. Investigators report no available data on ART adherence, viral resistance or therapy changes.

In regard to this clone: Its antigen is not identified.

Per donor, a minimum of one pre-ART and a minimum of two post-ART PBMC samples were available. Version v3.0 of the immunoSEQ assay was performed at survey level. The repertoire was sequenced with immunoSEQ multiplex PCR; TCRdb's copy has only in-frame clones and lacks some. The data contain more than 20,000 clones, about 86% of them singletons. The receptor comes from a man between 60 and 75 years old with HIV. The sample in question was unsorted PBMCs, obtained 1.3 years after starting antiretroviral therapy.

The CDR3: CASSPDRGDEKLFF. CDR3 nucleotide sequence: TGTGCCAGCAGCCCGGACAGGGGTGATGAAAAACTGTTTTTT. The gene calls are TRBV11-1 and TRBJ1-4, with TRBD1 matching over 9 bases. J lost 6 bases, V lost 5 bases, and 4 bases had no gene match. Germline loops: CDR1 SGHAT, CDR2 FQDESV (reference sequence). The CDR3 is made up of 14 amino acids.